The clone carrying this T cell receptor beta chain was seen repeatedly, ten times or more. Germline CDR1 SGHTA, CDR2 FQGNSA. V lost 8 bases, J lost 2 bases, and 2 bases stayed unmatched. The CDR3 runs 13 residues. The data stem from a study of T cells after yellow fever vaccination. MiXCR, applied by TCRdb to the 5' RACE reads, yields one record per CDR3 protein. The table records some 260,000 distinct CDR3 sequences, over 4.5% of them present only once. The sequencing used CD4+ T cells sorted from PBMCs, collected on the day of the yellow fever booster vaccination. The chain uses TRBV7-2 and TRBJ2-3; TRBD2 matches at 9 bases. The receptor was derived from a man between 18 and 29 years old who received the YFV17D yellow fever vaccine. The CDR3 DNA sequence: TGTGCCAGCGGGACTAGCTACACAGATACGCAGTATTTT. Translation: CASGTSYTDTQYF. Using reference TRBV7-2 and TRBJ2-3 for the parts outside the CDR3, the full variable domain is GAGVSQSPSNKVTEKGKDVELRCDPISGHTALYWYRQSLGQGLEFLIYFQGNSAPDKSGLPSDRFSAERTGGSVSTLTIQRTQQEDSAVYLCASGTSYTDTQYFGPGTRLTVL.